A single sample is the source of the 8 T cell receptor beta chains below, sequenced in a study of radiotherapy plus CTLA-4 blockade in lung cancer. The method was immunoSEQ multiplex PCR; TCRdb's version includes in-frame clones alone and lacks a portion of them. This sample yields tens of thousands of clones, of which 55% to 80% are seen a single time; around 9.9% belongs to the top ten. This material consisted of peripheral blood, taken from a patient treated with radiotherapy plus ipilimumab. The receptors shown here come from a human donor with non-small cell lung cancer who had stable disease on radiotherapy plus ipilimumab.

V and J are TRBV4-1 and TRBJ2-1; 8 bases line up with TRBD2. The length of the CDR3 is 16 residues. Germline V lookup: CDR1 MGHRA, CDR2 YSYEKL. V dropped 7 bases and J dropped 10; count of bases not matched to a gene: 18. CDR3 amino acids: CASTLRVGGASGEQFF. CDR3 in DNA: TGCGCCAGCACCCTCCGCGTCGGGGGGGCCTCTGGCGAGCAGTTCTTC.

The chain joins TRBV5-1 to TRBJ1-6; unclear D gene. The CDR3 length is 14 residues. From germline, CDR1 is SGHRS and CDR2 YFSETQ. V was trimmed by 0 bases and J by 7 bases, leaving 8 bases between them. CDR3 DNA: TGCGCCAGCAGCTTGGGGCCGGGAAATTCACCCCTCCACTTT. Translated: CASSLGPGNSPLHF. Complete variable domain (other parts from reference TRBV5-1 and TRBJ1-6): KAGVTQTPRYLIKTRGQQVTLSCSPISGHRSVSWYQQTPGQGLQFLFEYFSETQRNKGNFPGRFSGRQFSNSRSEMNVSTLELGDSALYLCASSLGPGNSPLHFGNGTRLTVT.

This clone has more than one count but fewer than ten. The chain recombines TRBV11-1 with TRBJ2-3, with TRBD2 matching 9 bases. The CDR3 is 15 residues long. J gave up 3 bases and V 3 bases, and 4 bases lay outside the gene matches. Germline-derived CDR1 and CDR2 are SGHAT and FQDESV (reference sequence). The CDR3, as DNA: TGTGCCAGCAGCTTGCTAGCGGGGCCGACAGATACGCAGTATTTT. Translated, it gives CASSLLAGPTDTQYF.

The chain uses TRBV5-4 and TRBJ1-2; D unclear. The ends were cut back, 5 bases at V and 4 bases at J, with 15 bases in the middle. This CDR3 has 14 amino acids. Germline V gives CDR1 SGHNT, CDR2 YYREEE (reference sequence). CDR3 protein: CASRGWAGRYGYTF. CDR3 DNA: TGTGCCAGCAGGGGTTGGGCAGGCCGCTATGGCTACACCTTC.

The chain has TRBV5-4 and TRBJ1-2; the match to TRBD1 covers 9 bases. CDR1 is SGHNT and CDR2 is YYREEE in the germline V gene (reference sequence). V gave up 5 bases and J gave up 4 bases; unmatched junction bases: 6. This CDR3 is 14 amino acids long. In DNA form, the CDR3 reads TGTGCCAGCAGAAAGGGGACAGGGTCCTATGGCTACACCTTC. It is translated as CASRKGTGSYGYTF.

The chain recombines TRBV5-6 with TRBJ1-1; 7 nucleotides line up with TRBD1. Looked up from germline, CDR1 is SGHDT and CDR2 is YYEEEE. V dropped 5 bases and J dropped 1; count of bases not matched to a gene: 14. This CDR3 contains 17 residues. The CDR3: CASSRGGTALGNTEAFF. CDR3 nucleotides: TGTGCCAGCAGTCGAGGTGGGACAGCTTTGGGGAACACTGAAGCTTTCTTT.

The rearrangement uses TRBV15 and TRBJ2-7; D perhaps matches TRBD2 (6 bases). CDR1 is LNHNV and CDR2 is YYDKDF in the germline V gene (reference sequence). The V and J ends lost 1 base and 1 base respectively, with 14 bases between them. The CDR3 runs to 16 residues. The CDR3 reads CATSRGGGRGSYEQYF. For the CDR3, the DNA is TGTGCCACCAGCAGAGGAGGCGGGCGGGGATCCTACGAGCAGTACTTC.

DNA for the CDR3: TGTGCCTGGAGTCGAGGGTCGGATACGCAGTATTTT. Residues: CAWSRGSDTQYF. The chain is built from TRBV30 and TRBJ2-3, with D possibly being TRBD2 (5 bases). V was cut by 2 bases and J by 6 bases, with 9 bases left in between. The length of the CDR3 is 12 residues. In germline, CDR1 is GTSNPN, CDR2 SVGIG (reference sequence).